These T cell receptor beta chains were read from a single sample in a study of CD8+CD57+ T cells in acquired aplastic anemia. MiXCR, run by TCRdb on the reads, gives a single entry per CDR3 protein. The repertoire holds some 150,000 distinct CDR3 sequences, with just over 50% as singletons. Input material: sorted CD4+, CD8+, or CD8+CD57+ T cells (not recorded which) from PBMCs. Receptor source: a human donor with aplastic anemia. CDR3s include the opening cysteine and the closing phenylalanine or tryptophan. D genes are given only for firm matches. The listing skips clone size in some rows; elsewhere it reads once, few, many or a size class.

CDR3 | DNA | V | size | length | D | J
CASREDHGVQYF | TGTGCCAGCAGAGAAGACCACGGGGTTCAGTACTTC | TRBV2 | once | 12 | . | TRBJ2-4
CATSDPESRDAMGYTF | TGTGCCACCAGTGATCCAGAGTCGCGGGACGCTATGGGCTACACCTTC | TRBV24-1 | . | 16 | . | TRBJ1-2
CATSLQGTGELFF | TGTGCCACCAGCTTACAGGGCACCGGGGAGCTGTTTTTT | TRBV24-1 | . | 13 | . | TRBJ2-2
CSAGETRTSVIVGELFF | TGCAGTGCTGGAGAGACCAGGACTAGCGTGATTGTCGGGGAGCTGTTTTTT | TRBV20-1 | . | 17 | TRBD2 | TRBJ2-2
CAISGGAGGPLNQETQYF | TGTGCCATCAGTGGAGGGGCGGGGGGCCCTCTTAATCAAGAGACCCAGTACTTC | TRBV10-3 | . | 18 | TRBD2 | TRBJ2-5
CSVGTSGRYEQHF | TGCAGCGTAGGGACTAGCGGGAGGTACGAGCAGCACTTC | TRBV29-1 | . | 13 | TRBD2 | TRBJ2-7
CASSSGPPPGNVNYGYTF | TGTGCCAGCAGCTCGGGCCCCCCTCCAGGGAATGTTAACTATGGCTACACCTTC | TRBV5-4 | many | 18 | . | TRBJ1-2
CASSTRLAGGYEQYF | TGTGCCAGCAGCACTAGACTAGCGGGTGGCTACGAGCAGTACTTC | TRBV7-8 | . | 15 | TRBD2 | TRBJ2-7
CASRHDRNTEAFF | TGCGCCAGCAGGCATGACAGGAACACTGAAGCTTTCTTT | TRBV10-2 | few | 13 | . | TRBJ1-1
CASSRGADGYTF | TGTGCCAGCAGTCGGGGGGCGGATGGCTACACCTTC | TRBV6-1 | . | 12 | . | TRBJ1-2
CASSVGYTDTQYF | TGTGCCAGTAGTGTCGGGTACACAGATACGCAGTATTTT | TRBV19 | . | 13 | . | TRBJ2-3
CAITGTEGDTQYF | TGTGCCATCACTGGGACAGAGGGGGATACGCAGTATTTT | TRBV10-3 | . | 13 | TRBD1 | TRBJ2-3
CASSESVGGLSNEKLFF | TGTGCCAGCAGTGAAAGTGTCGGGGGGTTATCTAATGAAAAACTGTTTTTT | TRBV2 | many | 17 | . | TRBJ1-4
CASSAQETQYF | TGTGCCAGCAGCGCCCAAGAGACCCAGTACTTC | TRBV11-2 | many | 11 | . | TRBJ2-5
CASSSLGGDEQYF | TGTGCCAGCAGTTCCCTGGGCGGCGACGAGCAGTACTTC | TRBV2 | . | 13 | . | TRBJ2-7
CASRSDYGYTF | TGTGCCAGCAGAAGCGACTATGGCTACACCTTC | TRBV6-1 | many | 11 | . | TRBJ1-2
CASSYGGRGNEQFF | TGTGCCAGCAGTTACGGGGGACGGGGGAATGAGCAGTTCTTC | TRBV6-5 | many | 14 | . | TRBJ2-1
CASSYRESGYEQYF | TGTGCCAGCAGCTATAGAGAATCAGGGTACGAGCAGTACTTC | TRBV6-5 | . | 14 | . | TRBJ2-7
CASSPQDEQYF | TGTGCCAGCAGCCCACAGGACGAGCAGTACTTC | TRBV6-1 | many | 11 | . | TRBJ2-7
CASSSGQRHTGF | TGTGCCAGCTCTTCAGGACAGCGACATACCGGCTTC | TRBV5-4 | . | 12 | . | TRBJ2-5
CASSYVRWRGGTEAFF | TGTGCCAGCAGTTACGTGCGGTGGCGGGGGGGCACTGAAGCTTTCTTT | TRBV11-1 | . | 16 | . | TRBJ1-1
CASSLWGANTGELFF | TGTGCCAGCAGTTTATGGGGGGCGAACACCGGGGAGCTGTTTTTT | TRBV12-3/TRBV12-4 | many | 15 | . | TRBJ2-2